Listed below are T cell receptor beta chains from one sample, sequenced in a study of T-cell reconstitution after alpha-beta-depleted transplantation in children. Using its own MiXCR run on the PCR reads, TCRdb lists one record per CDR3 protein. This sample has 530,000 or so distinct CDR3 sequences, with 25% to 30% found just once. The input for sequencing was PBMCs, taken before TCRalphabeta/CD19-depleted stem cell transplant. These TCRs come from a boy under two years old with Wiskott-Aldrich syndrome, due to receive a stem cell transplant. Both conserved end residues are part of each CDR3. Each record gives: V gene, clone size, J gene, D gene, CDR3 DNA, CDR3 protein. The D gene is left open where the match is weak. Some rows mark clone size as missing; the rest say once, few, many or name a class of expanded clone.

>TRBV5-1|NA|TRBJ2-7|TRBD2
TGCGCCAGCAGCTGGAGACTAGCGGGAGGGCCGAGCTCCTACGAGCAGTACTTC
CASSWRLAGGPSSYEQYF
>TRBV5-1|NA|TRBJ2-7|TRBD2
TGCGCCAGCAGCTTGGTGGGCTCCGGGAGGGACGAGCAGTACTTC
CASSLVGSGRDEQYF
>TRBV7-9|NA|TRBJ1-4|NA
TGTGCCAGCAGCCGACCTAGTGAAAAACTGTTTTTT
CASSRPSEKLFF
>TRBV7-3|few|TRBJ2-2|TRBD2
TGTGCCAGCAGTTACCGGGAGGTCCCCGGGGAGCTGTTTTTT
CASSYREVPGELFF
>TRBV7-2|few|TRBJ1-1|NA
TGTGCCAGCAGCGTCGGATCGGCGAACACTGAACCTTTCTTT
CASSVGSANTEPFF
>TRBV18|few|TRBJ2-5|NA
TGTGCCAGCTCACCTAAAGGGCCCTCAGAGACCCAGTACTTC
CASSPKGPSETQYF
>TRBV7-2|NA|TRBJ2-7|TRBD2
TGTGCCAGCAGCCTGACTGGGACTAGCTATTCCTACGAGCAGTACTTC
CASSLTGTSYSYEQYF
>TRBV5-1|NA|TRBJ2-5|TRBD2
TGCGCCAGCAGCTTTAAGACTAGCGGTTCACAAGAGACCCAGTACTTC
CASSFKTSGSQETQYF
>TRBV18|NA|TRBJ2-2|TRBD1
TGTGCCAGCTCACGGAAGACAGGGCCCGGGGAGCTGTTTTTT
CASSRKTGPGELFF
>TRBV20-1|NA|TRBJ2-4|NA
TGCAGTGCTAGTAGGGGCTCCCGACGAATAGCCAAAAACATTCAGTACTTC
CSASRGSRRIAKNIQYF
>TRBV5-1|few|TRBJ2-2|NA
TGCGCCAGCAGCTGGACTCTGAACACCGGGGAGCTGTTTTTT
CASSWTLNTGELFF
>TRBV4-1|few|TRBJ2-2|NA
TGCGCCAGCAGCCAAGATGGAAAAAGGGCGAACACCGGGGAGCTGTTTTTT
CASSQDGKRANTGELFF
>TRBV5-8|NA|TRBJ1-5|TRBD1
TGTGCCAGCGGGGGGACAGGGAAGAATCAGCCCCAGCATTTT
CASGGTGKNQPQHF
>TRBV12-3/TRBV12-4|NA|TRBJ2-2|NA
TGTGCCAGCAGTTCACGGACGGGTGGGACCGGGGAGCTGTTTTTT
CASSSRTGGTGELFF
>TRBV12-3/TRBV12-4|NA|TRBJ2-1|TRBD2
TGTGCCAGCAGTTTTCGCCGGGACGGGGGGTCCTACAATGAGCAGTTCTTC
CASSFRRDGGSYNEQFF
>TRBV7-2|NA|TRBJ2-7|NA
TGTGCCAGCAGCAGACTAGGTATCGGGGGTTACGAGCAGTACTTC
CASSRLGIGGYEQYF
>TRBV20-1|NA|TRBJ1-1|NA
TGCAGTGCTACCGGACGGGTGAACACTGAAGCTTTCTTT
CSATGRVNTEAFF
>TRBV10-2|NA|TRBJ2-7|NA
TGCGCCAGCAGTGAGTCGGGGACATTCTACGAGCAGTACTTC
CASSESGTFYEQYF
>TRBV12-3/TRBV12-4|few|TRBJ2-3|NA
TGTGCCAGCAGCAAAGGGACACTTAGCACAGATACGCAGTATTTT
CASSKGTLSTDTQYF
>TRBV5-4|few|TRBJ2-7|NA
TGTGCCAGCAGCTTCGGGCAGGGGAGGTACGAGCAGTACTTC
CASSFGQGRYEQYF
>TRBV6-6|few|TRBJ1-6|NA
TGTGCCAGCAGTTACGCCGATCAGTCACCCCTCCACTTT
CASSYADQSPLHF
>TRBV5-1|NA|TRBJ1-1|NA
TGCGCCAGCAGCCCCCGGACAGCTTTGAACACTGAAGCTTTCTTT
CASSPRTALNTEAFF
>TRBV7-3|few|TRBJ2-1|NA
TGTGCCAGCAGCTTCAGGGGGGGGCCCTACAATGAGCAGTTCTTC
CASSFRGGPYNEQFF
>TRBV12-3/TRBV12-4|NA|TRBJ1-1|NA
TGTGCCAGCAGTACTTACAACTTACAATTGAGGAACACTGAAGCTTTCTTT
CASSTYNLQLRNTEAFF
>TRBV29-1|few|TRBJ2-3|NA
TGCAGCGTTGAGGTGGGCACAGATACGCAGTATTTT
CSVEVGTDTQYF